Each of the 27 T cell receptor beta chains below was sequenced from the same sample in a study of spatial heterogeneity in lung cancer. TCRdb processed the 5' RACE reads anew with MiXCR; each CDR3 protein has one entry. The sample holds 43,000 or so distinct CDR3 sequences, over 6.5% seen once. Time point defined: sample taken at primary tumor resection. The specimen comprised PBMCs, sampled at surgery. Receptor source: a female donor with early-stage non-small cell lung cancer.

This clonotype has a handful of counts. The V call is TRBV12-3 or TRBV12-4, the J call TRBJ2-4; perhaps TRBD2 as D (6 bases). The CDR3 spans 15 residues. The V end was cut by 5 bases, the J end by 0 bases, with 11 bases between. Here the CDR3 reads CASSSSGLAKNIQYF. The CDR3 bases are TGTGCCAGCAGTAGTAGCGGTCTAGCCAAAAACATTCAGTACTTC.

This clonotype was recorded a few times. The J gene is TRBJ1-1, the V gene TRBV20-1; 10 bases match TRBD1. CDR1 is DFQATT, CDR2 SNEGSKA, per germline (reference sequence). Trimming removed 5 bases from V and 4 bases from J; junction bases left unmatched: 10. This CDR3 has 15 amino acids. CDR3 in DNA: TGCAGTGCTTTTAGCGACAGGGGGCGAATCACTGAAGCTTTCTTT. Translating gives CSAFSDRGRITEAFF.

This clonotype has a count of ten or more. The V call is TRBV7-2, the J call TRBJ2-1, with 10 bases fitting TRBD2. CDR1 and CDR2 from the germline V gene are SGHTA and FQGNSA. The CDR3 is made up of 14 amino acids. The junction had 2 bases not matched to a gene; V was cut back by 5 bases and J by 4 bases. CDR3 DNA sequence: TGTGCCAGCAGCCATAGCGGGGGGTACAATGAGCAGTTCTTC. Protein sequence: CASSHSGGYNEQFF. The full variable domain, its missing parts supplied by reference TRBV7-2 and TRBJ2-1, is GAGVSQSPSNKVTEKGKDVELRCDPISGHTALYWYRQSLGQGLEFLIYFQGNSAPDKSGLPSDRFSAERTGGSVSTLTIQRTQQEDSAVYLCASSHSGGYNEQFFGPGTRLTVL.

The table lists this clonotype with many counts. This chain uses TRBV7-2 with TRBJ1-2; D not certain. Trimming pared 5 bases from V and 7 bases from J, leaving 14 bases between. The germline V gene encodes CDR1 SGHTA and CDR2 FQGNSA. This CDR3 has 13 residues. The CDR3: CASSREQGRGYTF. For the CDR3, the DNA is TGTGCCAGCAGCCGGGAGCAAGGACGTGGCTACACCTTC.

This clonotype was seen repeatedly, ten times or more. The chain recombines TRBV5-1 with TRBJ1-2; D gene uncertain. With 4 bases removed from V and 4 bases from J, the gap between germline ends came to 17 bases. Germline V lookup: CDR1 SGHRS, CDR2 YFSETQ. The CDR3 length is 15 residues. This CDR3 is CASSPGTPLAYGYTF. The DNA for the CDR3 is TGCGCCAGCAGCCCCGGAACACCCTTGGCCTATGGCTACACCTTC.

At least ten counts were recorded for this clonotype. The V call is TRBV19, the J call TRBJ2-7, with no clear D. Germline V gene data show CDR1 as LNHDA and CDR2 as SQIVND (reference sequence). The CDR3 runs 13 residues. V gave up 1 base and J gave up 4 bases, with 8 bases separating them. The CDR3 DNA sequence: TGTGCCAGTAGTATAGGGTCGACATACGAGCAGTACTTC. Its translation: CASSIGSTYEQYF.

Note on this clonotype: Possible read error: a much larger clone is one base away. CDR3 residues: CVSSLWGSTSYEQYF. The CDR3 DNA reads as TGTGTCAGCAGTTTATGGGGCAGTACCTCCTACGAGCAGTACTTC. V and J are TRBV28 and TRBJ2-7, with a tentative D call TRBD1 (5 bases). This CDR3 spans 15 amino acids. The germline gives CDR1 MDHEN, CDR2 SYDVKM.

This clonotype was counted ten times or more. The V gene is TRBV12-3 or TRBV12-4, the J gene TRBJ2-3; maybe TRBD1 (5 bases). The germline V and J ends were trimmed by 7 bases and 5 bases, with 10 bases remaining between them. The CDR3 is 12 amino acids. The chain's CDR3 is CASTPRGDTQYF. The DNA of the CDR3 is TGTGCCAGCACCCCTAGGGGAGATACGCAGTATTTT.

This clonotype showed up many times. This chain links TRBV7-6 with TRBJ2-2; D uncertain. Germline V gene data show CDR1 as SGHVS and CDR2 as FNYEAQ. The V end lost 5 bases, the J end lost 6 bases, and 10 bases lay between the germline ends. CDR3 length equals 13 residues. DNA of the CDR3: TGTGCCAGCAGCCGACGTAACCCCGGGGAGCTGTTTTTT. Translating gives CASSRRNPGELFF.

At least ten counts were recorded for this clonotype. The chain has TRBV4-3 and TRBJ2-7; D perhaps matches TRBD1 (5 bases). CDR3 length: 13 residues. Germline assignment: CDR1 LGHNA and CDR2 YSLEER. V was pared by 4 bases and J by 2 bases, with 9 bases between. The CDR3 region is CASSPAQAYEQYF. Written as DNA, the CDR3 is TGCGCCAGCAGCCCGGCACAGGCCTACGAGCAGTACTTC.

This clonotype was seen ten or more times. The V gene is TRBV27, the J gene TRBJ1-5, with D perhaps TRBD1 (5 bases). In germline, CDR1 is MNHEY, CDR2 SMNVEV (reference sequence). The CDR3 extends over 14 amino acids. V lost 10 bases and J lost 2, with 15 bases in between. CDR3 DNA: TGTGCCACTCGTTATGGGGCAGGCAATCAGCCCCAGCATTTT. Translating gives CATRYGAGNQPQHF.

This clonotype was observed once. J is TRBJ2-3 and V is TRBV18, with 7 bases identical to TRBD1. The germline V gene has CDR1 KGHSH and CDR2 LQKENI. J was trimmed by 6 bases and V by 4 bases; bases with no gene match: 7. CDR3 length: 14 amino acids. CDR3: CASSQGQAADTQYF. The CDR3 DNA reads as TGTGCCAGCTCACAAGGACAGGCTGCGGATACGCAGTATTTT.

This clonotype was detected many times. This rearrangement joins TRBV4-1 to TRBJ1-1; D ambiguous. V lost 2 bases and J lost 1, with 14 bases in between. The CDR3 covers 16 residues. The germline V gene has CDR1 MGHRA and CDR2 YSYEKL. CDR3: CASSQSWEGRNTEAFF. CDR3 nucleotide sequence: TGCGCCAGCAGCCAAAGCTGGGAGGGTCGGAACACTGAAGCTTTCTTT.

This clonotype has a count of ten or more. The rearrangement links TRBV6-6 to TRBJ1-4; tentatively, D is TRBD1 (5 bases). The CDR3 sequence is 16 residues long. V was cut by 4 bases and J by 3 bases, with 15 bases left in between. The V gene's germline CDR1 is MNHNY and CDR2 SVGAGI (reference sequence). CDR3 nucleotide sequence: TGTGCCAGCAGTTCTCCCCAGACAGCATCTAATGAAAAACTGTTTTTT. Protein sequence: CASSSPQTASNEKLFF.

This clonotype has at least ten counts. J is TRBJ1-2 and V is TRBV7-9; D is ambiguous. CDR1 is SEHNR, CDR2 FQNEAQ, per germline (reference sequence). V was trimmed by 5 bases and J by 8 bases, leaving 15 bases between them. CDR3 length equals 13 residues. The CDR3 nucleotides read TGTGCCAGCAGCCGCGAAGGTCCTAGGGGCTACACCTTC. Protein sequence: CASSREGPRGYTF.

This clonotype has ten or more counts. The rearrangement uses TRBV6-2 or TRBV6-3 and TRBJ2-2; TRBD2 aligns across 9 bases. J was trimmed by 1 base and V by 10 bases; bases with no gene match: 16. CDR3 length: 18 residues. From germline, CDR1 is MNHEY and CDR2 SVGEGT. CDR3 nucleotides: TGTGCCACCTCCGAGAGGGTTAGCGGGGGATGGAACACCGGGGAGCTGTTTTTT. It translates to CATSERVSGGWNTGELFF.

The chain joins TRBV6-2 or TRBV6-3 to TRBJ2-5; no reliable D call. This CDR3 region has 17 residues. The germline V gene has CDR1 MNHEY and CDR2 SVGEGT. The ends were cut back, 0 bases at V and 1 base at J, with 15 bases in the middle. CDR3 region: CASSYSIENPSQETQYF. CDR3 nucleotides: TGTGCCAGCAGTTACTCGATTGAGAATCCCAGCCAAGAGACCCAGTACTTC.

The genes are TRBV7-2 and TRBJ1-4; 7 nucleotides line up with TRBD1. From germline, CDR1 is SGHTA and CDR2 FQGNSA. The trim removed 4 bases at V and 2 bases at J, leaving 4 bases unmatched. This CDR3 has 15 amino acids. The CDR3 here is CASSSLDRTNEKLFF. For the CDR3, the DNA is TGTGCCAGCAGCTCCTTGGACAGGACTAATGAAAAACTGTTTTTT.

In the case of this clonotype: A much larger clone lies a single base off, so this may be a read error. The V call is TRBV18, the J call TRBJ2-2; perhaps TRBD2 as D (6 bases). CDR1 and CDR2 from the germline V gene are KGHSH and LQKENI. This CDR3 is 15 amino acids long. DNA for the CDR3: TGTGCCAGCTCATCCGGGACGGCGAACACCGGGGGGCTGTTTTTT. Residues: CASSSGTANTGGLFF.

This clonotype was picked up many times. V is TRBV7-2 and J is TRBJ2-3; 9 bases match TRBD2. There are 15 residues in the CDR3. In germline, CDR1 is SGHTA, CDR2 FQGNSA. The trim removed 1 base at V and 5 bases at J, leaving 4 bases unmatched. The CDR3 coding sequence is TGTGCCAGCAGCTTAGTGTCTAGCGGGGAAGATACGCAGTATTTT. Its translation is CASSLVSSGEDTQYF.

A few counts support this clonotype. CDR3 loop: CASSPSQDNEQFF. The CDR3 DNA is TGTGCCAGCTCACCTTCCCAGGACAATGAGCAGTTCTTC. V and J are TRBV18 and TRBJ2-1; D call uncertain. With 3 bases removed from V and 5 bases from J, the gap between germline ends came to 8 bases. Germline CDR1 is KGHSH and CDR2 is LQKENI. CDR3 length: 13 amino acids.

This clonotype appeared many times. This sequence joins TRBV6-6 and TRBJ1-1; D not certain. V dropped 2 bases and J dropped 1 base, with 2 bases sitting between them. CDR3 length: 12 amino acids. Germline lookup yields CDR1 MNHNY and CDR2 SVGAGI (reference sequence). In nucleotides, the CDR3 is TGTGCCAGCAGTTACCAGAACACTGAAGCTTTCTTT. Its translation: CASSYQNTEAFF.

The sample holds many counts of this clonotype. V is TRBV20-1 and J is TRBJ1-1; D call uncertain. The CDR3 has 14 amino acids. Germline V gene data show CDR1 as DFQATT and CDR2 as SNEGSKA (reference sequence). Trimming shortened V by 3 bases and J by 0 bases, and 11 bases separated the two germline ends. CDR3 bases: TGCAGTGCTAGTAGAAGGAGGGTGAACACTGAAGCTTTCTTT. It is translated as CSASRRRVNTEAFF.

This clonotype was found many times. V is TRBV4-1 and J is TRBJ2-3; TRBD1 might be the D (7 bases). The V and J ends lost 4 bases and 3 bases respectively, with 20 bases between them. This CDR3 is 17 amino acids long. Per the germline V gene, CDR1 is MGHRA and CDR2 is YSYEKL. The CDR3 sequence: CASSLDPGGTGTDTQYF. The CDR3 DNA sequence: TGCGCCAGCAGCCTGGACCCAGGGGGGACGGGGACAGATACGCAGTATTTT.

This clonotype showed up many times. The chain joins TRBV5-1 to TRBJ2-3; D not certain. The CDR3 spans 14 residues. Germline values: CDR1 SGHRS, CDR2 YFSETQ. Trimming pared 5 bases from V and 3 bases from J, leaving 13 bases between. CDR3 residues: CASRQNSFTDTQYF. In DNA form, the CDR3 reads TGCGCCAGCAGGCAGAACAGTTTTACAGATACGCAGTATTTT.

This clonotype was observed a handful of times. The genes are TRBV2 and TRBJ2-6, with 7 bases lining up with TRBD1. There are 13 residues in the CDR3. Germline V gives CDR1 SNHLY, CDR2 FYNNEI. The V gene end was trimmed by 8 bases and the J gene end by 2 bases; junction bases not matched to a gene: 0. The CDR3 DNA is TGTGCCAGCCAGGGGGCTGGGGCCAACGTCCTGACTTTC. Amino acid sequence: CASQGAGANVLTF.

This clonotype appeared many times. This CDR3 is CASNLSGDYEQYF. The DNA for the CDR3 is TGTGCCAGCAATCTGAGCGGGGACTACGAGCAGTACTTC. The chain couples TRBV12-3 or TRBV12-4 to TRBJ2-7; 7 positions match TRBD2. J lost 3 bases, V lost 7 bases, and 6 bases had no gene match. The CDR3 contains 13 residues.